The 15 T cell receptor beta chains listed next were all sequenced from one sample in a study of identical twins. Via MiXCR, TCRdb re-called the 5' RACE reads, giving one row per CDR3 protein. The sample yields some 500,000 distinct CDR3 sequences, 20% to 25% seen once. This same sample was also taken into another study, of T cells expressing NK-cell markers.

The sample taken for sequencing was CD4+ T cells sorted from blood. These receptors came from a woman aged 18-30 years in good health.

This rearrangement joins TRBV20-1 to TRBJ2-3, with 8 nucleotides matching TRBD1. CDR1 and CDR2 from the germline V gene are DFQATT and SNEGSKA (reference sequence). Germline trimming cut 6 bases from V and 8 bases from J; bases unmatched to any gene: 4. CDR3 length: 11 residues. CDR3 sequence: CSAQGGGTQYF. The DNA for the CDR3 is TGCAGTGCACAGGGGGGAGGTACGCAGTATTTT.

This clonotype was observed a handful of times. This chain uses TRBV11-2 with TRBJ1-6, with no clear D. Trimming pared 3 bases from V and 11 bases from J, leaving 14 bases between. Germline CDR1 is SGHAT and CDR2 is FQNNGV. The CDR3 sequence is 14 residues long. DNA of the CDR3: TGTGCCAGCAGCTTGGCCGCACTGGGAACACCCCTCCACTTT. Amino acid sequence: CASSLAALGTPLHF.

This clonotype has just a few counts. This chain links TRBV3-1 with TRBJ2-5; D might be TRBD1 (7 bases). Trimming removed 7 bases at V and 5 bases at J, with 20 bases between. This CDR3 has 15 residues. From germline, CDR1 is LGHDT and CDR2 YNNKEL (reference sequence). The CDR3 here is CASKTTGDFRETQYF. The CDR3 nucleotides are TGTGCCAGCAAGACAACAGGGGACTTTAGGGAGACCCAGTACTTC.

This sequence joins TRBV5-6 and TRBJ2-6; perhaps TRBD1 as D (6 bases). V lost 1 base and J 1 base, leaving 15 bases between the germline ends. CDR1 and CDR2 (germline): SGHDT, YYEEEE. The CDR3 totals 18 residues. As DNA, the CDR3 is TGTGCCAGCAGCTTGTGGGGACACGGCAAATCTGGGGCCAACGTCCTGACTTTC. It yields the protein CASSLWGHGKSGANVLTF.

The rearrangement links TRBV6-1 to TRBJ2-2; 8 nucleotides line up with TRBD2. V lost 6 bases and J lost 4; bases outside the gene matches: 7. The CDR3 covers 15 residues. Germline V gives CDR1 MNHNS, CDR2 SASEGT. CDR3 sequence (DNA): TGTGCCAGCAGGGGGCGGGGGGTCCTCACCGGGGAGCTGTTTTTT. Its translation is CASRGRGVLTGELFF.

The sample holds many counts of this clonotype. The CDR3 loop reads CASSPSGGSHEQYF. The CDR3 DNA reads as TGTGCCAGCAGCCCTAGCGGGGGGTCCCACGAGCAGTACTTC. The chain employs TRBV12-3 or TRBV12-4 and TRBJ2-7; TRBD2 matches at 11 bases. The CDR3 is 14 amino acids. Germline trimming cut 6 bases from V and 5 bases from J; bases unmatched to any gene: 6.

This clonotype appeared a few times. The chain links TRBV5-6 to TRBJ2-1, with 9 bases aligning to TRBD2. Germline V CDR1 and CDR2: SGHDT, YYEEEE. This CDR3 contains 14 residues. V trimming: 3 bases; J trimming: 7 bases; junction bases outside the gene matches: 5. The CDR3 reads CASSWRLAGNEQFF. DNA for the CDR3: TGTGCCAGCAGCTGGAGGCTAGCGGGAAATGAGCAGTTCTTC.

This clonotype was counted at least ten times. The chain recombines TRBV12-3 or TRBV12-4 with TRBJ1-1, with a weak D call TRBD1 (6 bases). The CDR3 length is 14 residues. V was cut by 4 bases and J by 1 base, with 10 bases left in between. CDR3 bases: TGTGCCAGCAGTTCGGGACACTCGAACACTGAAGCTTTCTTT. The encoded protein is CASSSGHSNTEAFF.

In this sample, this clonotype turned up a few times. CDR3 protein: CASSRLAGGLSSYNEQFF. DNA of the CDR3: TGTGCCAGTAGTAGACTAGCGGGAGGGTTAAGCTCCTACAATGAGCAGTTCTTC. The rearrangement uses TRBV19 and TRBJ2-1, with 14 bases matching TRBD2. Germline CDR1 is LNHDA and CDR2 is SQIVND (reference sequence). The length of the CDR3 is 18 residues. The V segment lost 4 bases and the J segment 0 bases; nucleotides outside the gene matches: 5. The whole variable domain, filled in from reference TRBV19 and TRBJ2-1, reads DGGITQSPKYLFRKEGQNVTLSCEQNLNHDAMYWYRQDPGQGLRLIYYSQIVNDFQKGDIAEGYSVSREKKESFPLTVTSAQKNPTAFYLCASSRLAGGLSSYNEQFFGPGTRLTVL.

This clonotype was seen more than once but under ten times. The gene calls are TRBV5-4 and TRBJ2-3; D may match TRBD1 or TRBD2 (7 bases each). Germline V gives CDR1 SGHNT, CDR2 YYREEE (reference sequence). The CDR3 contains 18 residues. Trimming removed 4 bases at V and 0 bases at J, with 21 bases between. CDR3 sequence reads: CASSPTLGGGGSTDTQYF. In nucleotides, the CDR3 is TGTGCCAGCAGCCCCACGTTAGGGGGCGGGGGAAGCACAGATACGCAGTATTTT.

The table lists this clonotype with a few counts. The chain joins TRBV7-9 to TRBJ2-3; perhaps TRBD2 as D (5 bases). The length of the CDR3 is 16 residues. CDR1 is SEHNR, CDR2 FQNEAQ, per germline (reference sequence). V dropped 4 bases and J dropped 0 bases, with 14 bases sitting between them. Written as DNA, the CDR3 is TGTGCCAGCAGCTCCCCTTCCGGGGTCAGCACAGATACGCAGTATTTT. Its protein product is CASSSPSGVSTDTQYF.

This sequence joins TRBV12-3 or TRBV12-4 and TRBJ2-7; TRBD1 might be the D (7 bases). This CDR3 spans 12 amino acids. V was shortened by 7 bases and J by 5 bases, with 12 bases between the two germline ends. The CDR3 loop reads CASTRGAHEQYF. DNA of the CDR3: TGTGCCAGCACCAGGGGGGCACACGAGCAGTACTTC.

A few counts support this clonotype. The chain combines TRBV4-1 with TRBJ1-3; no reliable D call. Per germline, CDR1 MGHRA and CDR2 YSYEKL. CDR3 length: 16 amino acids. Trimming cost V 0 bases and J 0 bases, with 9 bases left between them. The CDR3 here is CASSQDVAYSGNTIYF. CDR3 nucleotide sequence: TGCGCCAGCAGCCAAGACGTGGCGTACTCTGGAAACACCATATATTTT.

The chain joins TRBV6-2 or TRBV6-3 to TRBJ2-3; D gene unclear. V dropped 2 bases and J dropped 0 bases, with 9 bases sitting between them. CDR3 length: 15 amino acids. Per the germline V gene, CDR1 is MNHEY and CDR2 is SVGEGT. The CDR3 DNA reads as TGTGCCAGCAGTTACCTTGCAGAAAGCACAGATACGCAGTATTTT. It is translated as CASSYLAESTDTQYF.

This clonotype was recorded a few times. V gene TRBV2 combines with J gene TRBJ1-5, with no clear D. Per the germline V gene, CDR1 is SNHLY and CDR2 is FYNNEI. Trimming took off 7 bases at V and 3 bases at J, with 10 bases between the two ends. The CDR3 spans 13 residues. CDR3 bases: TGTGCCAGCAACCGGGAGTACAATCAGCCCCAGCATTTT. Protein product: CASNREYNQPQHF.